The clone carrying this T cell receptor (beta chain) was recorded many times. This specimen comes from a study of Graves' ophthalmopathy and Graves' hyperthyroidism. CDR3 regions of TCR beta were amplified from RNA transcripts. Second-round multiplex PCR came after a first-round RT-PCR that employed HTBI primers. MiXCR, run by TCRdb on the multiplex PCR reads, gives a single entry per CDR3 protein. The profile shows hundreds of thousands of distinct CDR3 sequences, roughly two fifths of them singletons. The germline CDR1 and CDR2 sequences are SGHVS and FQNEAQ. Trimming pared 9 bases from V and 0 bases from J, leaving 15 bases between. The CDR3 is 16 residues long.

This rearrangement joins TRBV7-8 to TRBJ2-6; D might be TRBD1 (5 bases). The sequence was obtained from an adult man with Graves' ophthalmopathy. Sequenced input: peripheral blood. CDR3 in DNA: TGTGCCAGGGAGACAAGGGGCCACTCTGGGGCCAACGTCCTGACTTTC. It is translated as CARETRGHSGANVLTF.